The next 9 T cell receptor beta chains were all read from a single sample in a study of cytomegalovirus exposure and HLA in healthy donors. Sequencing used immunoSEQ multiplex PCR; TCRdb keeps in-frame clones, though not all of them. The table lists about 78,000 clones, almost 97% of them singletons. Sequencing was performed on PBMCs. The receptors were gathered from a man in his late teens or twenties in good health and CMV-seropositive.

The rearrangement uses TRBV11-2 and TRBJ2-7; the D is unclear. Germline V gives CDR1 SGHAT, CDR2 FQNNGV. Trimming took off 4 bases at V and 4 bases at J, with 17 bases between the two ends. The CDR3 covers 15 residues. The CDR3 reads CASSSRKTGDYEQYF. As DNA, the CDR3 is TGTGCCAGCAGCTCTCGGAAAACTGGAGATTACGAGCAGTACTTC.

The chain uses TRBV5-4 and TRBJ1-2; TRBD1 matches at 7 bases. There are 13 residues in the CDR3. CDR1 is SGHNT and CDR2 is YYREEE in the germline V gene (reference sequence). The V gene end was trimmed by 4 bases and the J gene end by 5 bases; junction bases not matched to a gene: 5. The CDR3 sequence: CASSKTGEYGYTF. CDR3 nucleotide sequence: TGTGCCAGCAGCAAAACAGGGGAGTATGGCTACACCTTC.

The rearrangement links TRBV30 to TRBJ2-3, with D perhaps matching TRBD1 (5 bases). CDR1 is GTSNPN, CDR2 SVGIG, per germline (reference sequence). The CDR3 is made up of 13 amino acids. V was cut by 7 bases and J by 0 bases, with 11 bases left in between. This CDR3 is CAYQGQSTDTQYF. The DNA of the CDR3 is TGTGCCTATCAAGGACAAAGCACAGATACGCAGTATTTT.

The V and J genes are TRBV7-3 and TRBJ2-1; a weak D match, TRBD1 (6 bases). V dropped 5 bases and J dropped 8 bases, with 13 bases sitting between them. In germline, CDR1 is SGHTA, CDR2 FQGTGA. The CDR3 has 13 residues. CDR3 region: CASSMDSRDEQFF. The CDR3 DNA reads TGTGCCAGCAGCATGGACAGTCGAGATGAGCAGTTCTTC.

J is TRBJ2-3 and V is TRBV5-4, with D perhaps matching TRBD2 (6 bases). This CDR3 spans 14 amino acids. V lost 4 bases to trimming and J lost 4 bases, with 13 bases between them. Germline values: CDR1 SGHNT, CDR2 YYREEE (reference sequence). In DNA, the CDR3 is TGTGCCAGCAGCATCCCACTAGCTCCAGATACGCAGTATTTT. It encodes CASSIPLAPDTQYF.

This chain connects TRBV5-4 to TRBJ2-7; TRBD2 might be the D (6 bases). Deletions cut 4 bases from V and 0 bases from J, with 14 bases between. The V gene's germline CDR1 is SGHNT and CDR2 YYREEE (reference sequence). The CDR3 runs to 15 residues. The CDR3: CASSLGGVSSYEQYF. DNA for the CDR3: TGTGCCAGCAGCCTCGGAGGGGTGAGCTCCTACGAGCAGTACTTC.

The chain links TRBV2 to TRBJ1-2; D is perhaps TRBD1 (5 bases). The CDR3 runs 14 residues. CDR1 is SNHLY and CDR2 is FYNNEI in the germline V gene. V gave up 7 bases and J gave up 0 bases, with 12 bases separating them. CDR3 coding DNA: TGTGCCAGCACTTCGACAGCCTCTAACTATGGCTACACCTTC. Amino acids: CASTSTASNYGYTF.

The CDR3: CASRTGAAGEKLFF. CDR3 bases: TGTGCCAGCAGGACAGGGGCCGCAGGTGAAAAACTGTTTTTT. V gene TRBV27 combines with J gene TRBJ1-4, with 8 nucleotides matching TRBD1. Germline CDR1 MNHEY, CDR2 SMNVEV (reference sequence). V shed 6 bases, J shed 7 bases, and the junction held 7 bases outside the gene matches. The CDR3 runs to 14 residues.

This clone was seen a single time. This chain uses TRBV6-1 with TRBJ2-3, with D unclear. The V end was cut by 2 bases, the J end by 6 bases, with 12 bases between. There are 14 residues in the CDR3. Germline V gene sequence: CDR1 MNHNS, CDR2 SASEGT. The CDR3 sequence: CASSETWAVDTQYF. The CDR3 nucleotides read TGTGCCAGCAGTGAAACTTGGGCCGTGGATACGCAGTATTTT.